What follows are 20 T cell receptor beta chains derived from one specimen sequenced in a study of cytomegalovirus exposure and HLA in healthy donors. Primers for the PCR totalled 60 Vbeta and 13 Jbeta. The repertoire was sequenced with immunoSEQ multiplex PCR; TCRdb's copy has only in-frame clones and lacks some. In the table there are 90,000 to 150,000 clones, about four fifths of which are singletons. The sequenced sample was PBMCs. These receptors all stem from a woman in her late teens or twenties in good health and CMV-seronegative.

This clone turned up a few times. One end of the junction does not line up with germline, which may come from a read error. This chain uses TRBV7-9 with TRBJ2-7; 9 positions match TRBD1. CDR1 SEHNR and CDR2 FQNEAQ come from the germline V gene (reference sequence). The CDR3 loop spans 15 amino acids. The DNA of the CDR3 is TGTTCCAGCAGCCCCGGGACAGGGCCCTCCTACGAGCAGTACTTC. Its protein product is CSSSPGTGPSYEQYF.

This clone was counted a few times. The CDR3 spells CASSRVGGSQETQYF. CDR3 coding DNA: TGTGCCAGCAGCCGAGTGGGGGGAAGCCAAGAGACCCAGTACTTC. The chain uses TRBV5-4 and TRBJ2-5, with D possibly TRBD2 on 6 matching bases. The length of the CDR3 is 15 residues. Germline V gene data show CDR1 as SGHNT and CDR2 as YYREEE (reference sequence). V was pared by 4 bases and J by 1 base, with 14 bases between.

This clone was counted only a few times. V and J are TRBV6-5 and TRBJ2-2; TRBD2 aligns across 7 bases. This CDR3 is built from 13 residues. The V gene end was trimmed by 6 bases and the J gene end by 6 bases; junction bases not matched to a gene: 4. Germline V gene lookup returns CDR1 MNHEY and CDR2 SVGAGI. DNA of the CDR3: TGTGCCAGCAGCCGGGGGGAGGCCGGGGAGCTGTTTTTT. Its translation: CASSRGEAGELFF.

The chain recombines TRBV18 with TRBJ1-1; a weak D match, TRBD1 (5 bases). There are 15 residues in the CDR3. V lost 3 bases to trimming and J lost 7 bases, with 18 bases between them. Germline CDR1 reads KGHSH; CDR2 reads LQKENI. The CDR3 DNA follows: TGTGCCAGCTCACCGCGGGGCAGGACACACGATGAAGCTTTCTTT. It is translated as CASSPRGRTHDEAFF. Based on the CDR3 plus reference TRBV18 and TRBJ1-1, the full variable domain is NAGVMQNPRHLVRRRGQEARLRCSPMKGHSHVYWYRQLPEEGLKFMVYLQKENIIDESGMPKERFSAEFPKEGPSILRIQQVVRGDSAAYFCASSPRGRTHDEAFFGQGTRLTVV.

This clone was found a few times. The chain carries TRBV10-1 and TRBJ1-1, with D possibly matching TRBD1 (5 bases). V shed 3 bases and J shed 10 bases, with 18 bases lying between them. CDR1 and CDR2 from the germline V gene are WNHNN and SYGVQD (reference sequence). The CDR3 contains 14 residues. CDR3 bases: TGCGCCAGCAGTGATGGGCAGGGAACCTCGGCAGCTTTCTTT. Its translation: CASSDGQGTSAAFF.

The V call is TRBV6-5, the J call TRBJ1-1, with a possible D match to TRBD1 (5 bases). Germline-derived CDR1 and CDR2 are MNHEY and SVGAGI. This CDR3 has 13 residues. V gave up 6 bases and J gave up 4 bases, with 12 bases separating them. Here the CDR3 DNA reads TGTGCCAGCAGCGGGGGGTCCCTCACTGAAGCTTTCTTT. Translation: CASSGGSLTEAFF.

To note about this clone: The same CDR3 is also encoded by other DNA sequences in this sample. J is TRBJ2-5 and V is TRBV9, with D uncertain. The CDR3 is 13 residues long. Trimming removed 2 bases at V and 2 bases at J, with 7 bases between. Germline V gene lookup returns CDR1 SGDLS and CDR2 YYNGEE. This CDR3 is CASSVSSQETQYF. CDR3 coding DNA: TGTGCCAGCAGCGTTAGCAGTCAAGAGACCCAGTACTTC.

The chain carries TRBV29-1 and TRBJ1-2; possibly TRBD1 for D (5 bases). Between the trimmed V and J ends, which lost 5 bases and 4 bases, there was a span of 14 bases. This CDR3 has 13 amino acids. Germline CDR1 reads SQVTM; CDR2 reads ANQGSEA. The CDR3 sequence: CSVKKGKGYGYTF. For the CDR3, the DNA is TGCAGCGTTAAAAAGGGGAAGGGCTATGGCTACACCTTC.

The rearrangement uses TRBV6-1 and TRBJ2-2; 8 bases agree with TRBD2. There are 17 residues in the CDR3. Germline V gene data show CDR1 as MNHNS and CDR2 as SASEGT. V dropped 4 bases and J dropped 5; count of bases not matched to a gene: 12. Here the CDR3 reads CASSVLAGTRKTGELFF. In DNA form, the CDR3 reads TGTGCCAGCAGTGTCTTAGCGGGGACAAGAAAAACCGGGGAGCTGTTTTTT.

The chain employs TRBV27 and TRBJ2-1; 8 nucleotides match TRBD2. The V gene end was trimmed by 9 bases and the J gene end by 10 bases; junction bases not matched to a gene: 17. The length of the CDR3 is 15 residues. The germline V gene encodes CDR1 MNHEY and CDR2 SMNVEV (reference sequence). This CDR3 reads CASRGGVGRAGEQFF. CDR3 bases: TGTGCCAGTCGGGGGGGGGTCGGGAGGGCCGGGGAGCAGTTCTTC.

The chain recombines TRBV25-1 with TRBJ2-7, with 7 bases matching TRBD1. Unmatched junction bases numbered 7, after V lost 2 bases and J lost 3 bases. The CDR3 is made up of 15 amino acids. The germline V gene encodes CDR1 MGHDK and CDR2 SYGVNS. CDR3 nucleotides: TGTGCCAGCAGTGAACCTCGACAGGGCGGCTACGAGCAGTACTTC. Translating gives CASSEPRQGGYEQYF.

V gene TRBV30 combines with J gene TRBJ1-1; the match to TRBD1 covers 8 bases. The CDR3 is made up of 13 amino acids. CDR1 and CDR2 (germline): GTSNPN, SVGIG (reference sequence). After removal of 4 bases from V and 11 bases from J, the junction contained 12 bases not matched to a gene. CDR3 in amino acids: CAWNNGQGLRAFF. The CDR3 coding sequence is TGTGCCTGGAACAACGGACAGGGCCTTAGGGCTTTCTTT.

The chain couples TRBV5-5 to TRBJ1-5; D unresolved. Germline CDR1 and CDR2: SGHKS and YYEKEE (reference sequence). The CDR3 extends over 16 amino acids. Trimming left V 0 bases short and J 0 bases short, with 10 bases between. In DNA form, the CDR3 reads TGTGCCAGCAGCTTGGGTCAGTTTAATAGCAATCAGCCCCAGCATTTT. Translation gives CASSLGQFNSNQPQHF.

V and J are TRBV4-1 and TRBJ2-3; 7 bases line up with TRBD2. The junction had 9 bases not matched to a gene; V was cut back by 3 bases and J by 3 bases. Germline V gene lookup returns CDR1 MGHRA and CDR2 YSYEKL. This CDR3 is 16 amino acids long. CDR3 in amino acids: CASSQVVTGGTDTQYF. DNA for the CDR3: TGCGCCAGCAGCCAGGTAGTAACGGGGGGAACAGATACGCAGTATTTT.

The V call is TRBV5-5, the J call TRBJ2-5; TRBD1 agrees at 7 bases. TRBJ2-7 matches the DNA end more closely, so the J call is doubtful. The CDR3 is 15 amino acids. Germline loops: CDR1 SGHKS, CDR2 YYEKEE (reference sequence). The CDR3, as DNA: TGTGCCAGCAGCTTGGGGACAGGTTCTCACTACGAGCAGTACTTC. Translation: CASSLGTGSHYEQYF.

The table lists this clone with a few counts. The CDR3 bases are TGTGCCAGCAGTATAGGTGCGGGTTTGGGTGGCTACACCTTC. The encoded protein is CASSIGAGLGGYTF. V is TRBV27 and J is TRBJ1-2, with unresolved D. The germline V gene encodes CDR1 MNHEY and CDR2 SMNVEV (reference sequence). The CDR3 loop spans 14 amino acids. The V end lost 5 bases, the J end lost 7 bases, and 17 bases lay between the germline ends.

V usage is TRBV5-1 and J usage is TRBJ1-1; D is possibly TRBD1 (6 bases). CDR3 length: 14 amino acids. Germline V gene sequence: CDR1 SGHRS, CDR2 YFSETQ. V was trimmed by 1 base and J by 3 bases, leaving 10 bases between them. The chain's CDR3 is CASSLQGHDTEAFF. In DNA form, the CDR3 reads TGCGCCAGCAGCTTGCAGGGGCACGACACTGAAGCTTTCTTT.

The chain carries TRBV18 and TRBJ2-7; 11 nucleotides agree with TRBD2. Trimming at V came to 6 bases and at J to 1 base, leaving 2 bases not matched to a gene. The CDR3 spans 14 residues. Per germline, CDR1 KGHSH and CDR2 LQKENI. CDR3 DNA sequence: TGTGCCAGCTCCGGGACTAGCGGTTCCTACGAGCAGTACTTC. Translation gives CASSGTSGSYEQYF.

This clone occurred once. This rearrangement joins TRBV6-4 to TRBJ2-3; tentative D call: TRBD2 (6 bases). The CDR3 has 15 residues. V shed 6 bases and J shed 1 base, with 14 bases lying between them. The germline gives CDR1 MRHNA, CDR2 SNTAGT. Here the CDR3 reads CASRQTGERTDTQYF. The DNA of the CDR3 is TGTGCCAGCAGGCAGACGGGAGAACGCACAGATACGCAGTATTTT.

V usage is TRBV7-9 and J usage is TRBJ2-5; D remains ambiguous. The CDR3 is 13 amino acids. Germline CDR1 is SEHNR and CDR2 is FQNEAQ (reference sequence). The V and J ends lost 8 bases and 3 bases respectively, with 13 bases between them. CDR3 DNA sequence: TGTGCCAGCGGGCACTCACCGAAAGAGACCCAGTACTTC. Translated, it gives CASGHSPKETQYF.